This T cell receptor beta chain is drawn from a study of blood T cell repertoires in COVID-19. Study at large: COVID-19 samples from acute and convalescent phases originated in the United States, Italy and Spain.

The CDR3 runs 16 residues. V gave up 3 bases and J gave up 2 bases; unmatched junction bases: 7. Germline loops: CDR1 DFQATT, CDR2 SNEGSKA (reference sequence). TCRdb's table, derived via immunoSEQ multiplex PCR, lists solely in-frame clones and lacks some. Seen here are 140,000 to 150,000 clones, approximately 88% observed once, and the top ten hold 10% to 13%. The sequence derives from a man in his sixties with active or convalescent COVID-19. Input material: peripheral blood. The chain is built from TRBV20-1 and TRBJ2-1, with 10 bases aligning to TRBD1. The CDR3 coding sequence is TGCAGTGCTAGTGGGTGGGGGACAGGGGCCTACAATGAGCAGTTCTTC. Translation: CSASGWGTGAYNEQFF.